What follows are 22 T cell receptor beta chains derived from one specimen sequenced in a study of T-cell reconstitution after alpha-beta-depleted transplantation in children. Preparing the TCRbeta library involved the use of unique molecular identifiers. From the PCR reads, TCRdb called clonotypes with MiXCR, one entry per CDR3 protein. Of about 100,000 distinct CDR3 sequences in the sample, approximately 8% were seen once. The material was PBMCs, obtained before TCRalphabeta/CD19-depleted stem cell transplant. Receptors were obtained from a boy aged 2 to 10 with acute lymphoblastic leukemia, due to receive a stem cell transplant.

Of note for this clonotype: This likely comes from a read error, as the CDR3 has no conserved phenylalanine or tryptophan at its end. Because the CDR3's place on the DNA is in doubt, the DNA is left out and the CDR3 is given as listed by TCRdb. J is TRBJ2-3 and V is TRBV7-6. CDR1 and CDR2 from the germline V gene are SGHVS and FNYEAQ. Including both end residues, the CDR3 is 11 amino acids long. The CDR3: CASSLAGSLMM.

This clonotype was seen at least ten times. This sequence joins TRBV4-1 and TRBJ1-1; tentative D call: TRBD1 (6 bases). The CDR3 loop spans 14 amino acids. V lost 6 bases, J lost 0 bases, and 11 bases lay in between. From germline, CDR1 is MGHRA and CDR2 YSYEKL. The CDR3 protein is CASRNRAMNTEAFF. CDR3 bases: TGCGCCAGCAGGAACAGGGCTATGAACACTGAAGCTTTCTTT.

This clonotype was found many times. The genes are TRBV20-1 and TRBJ2-1, with TRBD2 matching 15 bases. Germline loops: CDR1 DFQATT, CDR2 SNEGSKA (reference sequence). J was trimmed by 5 bases and V by 3 bases; bases with no gene match: 5. The length of the CDR3 is 16 residues. The CDR3 reads CSARGTSGGLDNEQFF. CDR3 nucleotide sequence: TGCAGTGCTAGGGGGACTAGCGGGGGGCTGGACAATGAGCAGTTCTTC.

This clonotype was seen only a few times. The V gene is TRBV10-3, the J gene TRBJ2-2; D is unclear. The germline V gene has CDR1 ENHRY and CDR2 SYGVKD. CDR3 length equals 14 residues. Trimming pared 8 bases from V and 0 bases from J, leaving 10 bases between. CDR3 in DNA: TGTGCCATCGAGCCGAAAGCGAACACCGGGGAGCTGTTTTTT. This codes for CAIEPKANTGELFF.

This clonotype was found a few times. In DNA, the CDR3 is TGCAGTGCTAGAGGGGGCGGGCCTAATGAAAAACTGTTTTTT. Translation: CSARGGGPNEKLFF. This sequence joins TRBV20-1 and TRBJ1-4, with TRBD1 as a possible D gene (5 bases). The ends were cut back, 1 base at V and 3 bases at J, with 9 bases in the middle. The CDR3 extends over 14 amino acids. Germline V CDR1 and CDR2: DFQATT, SNEGSKA (reference sequence).

V gene TRBV9 combines with J gene TRBJ2-1; possible D gene TRBD2, 5 bases. The germline V gene has CDR1 SGDLS and CDR2 YYNGEE. With 0 bases removed from V and 4 bases from J, the gap between germline ends came to 14 bases. The CDR3 has 16 amino acids. The chain's CDR3 is CASSVAGGLQYNEQFF. For the CDR3, the DNA is TGTGCCAGCAGCGTAGCAGGAGGACTGCAATACAATGAGCAGTTCTTC.

This sequence joins TRBV13 and TRBJ1-3, with D tentatively TRBD1 (5 bases). Trimming left V 1 base short and J 1 base short, with 11 bases between. The CDR3 runs 16 residues. Germline V gene sequence: CDR1 PRHDT, CDR2 FYEKMQ (reference sequence). DNA of the CDR3: TGTGCCAGCAGCTTAGTGGAGGCAGGGTCTGGAAACACCATATATTTT. This translates into CASSLVEAGSGNTIYF.

This clonotype was seen a few times. The chain recombines TRBV3-1 with TRBJ1-2; maybe TRBD1 (6 bases). The ends were cut back, 1 base at V and 7 bases at J, with 16 bases in the middle. This CDR3 spans 15 amino acids. CDR1 LGHDT and CDR2 YNNKEL come from the germline V gene (reference sequence). CDR3: CASSQGTDSFGGYTF. In DNA, the CDR3 is TGTGCCAGCAGCCAAGGGACAGATTCTTTCGGTGGCTACACCTTC.

The CDR3 DNA is TGTGCCATCAGTGAGTTTTGGCAGGACGAAGAGACCCAGTACTTC. It encodes CAISEFWQDEETQYF. J is TRBJ2-5 and V is TRBV10-3, with D uncertain. The germline V and J ends were trimmed by 1 base and 3 bases, with 12 bases remaining between them. CDR1 ENHRY and CDR2 SYGVKD come from the germline V gene. The CDR3 has 15 amino acids.

This clonotype was seen many times. The rearrangement uses TRBV7-8 and TRBJ2-6, with 9 bases matching TRBD1. CDR3 length: 18 residues. After removal of 1 base from V and 0 bases from J, the junction contained 4 bases not matched to a gene. Germline-derived CDR1 and CDR2 are SGHVS and FQNEAQ. The DNA of the CDR3 is TGTGCCAGCAGCTTAGTGGGACAGGGCATCTCTGGGGCCAACGTCCTGACTTTC. As protein: CASSLVGQGISGANVLTF.

The chain carries TRBV10-2 and TRBJ2-7; D ambiguous. Between the trimmed V and J ends, which lost 0 bases and 6 bases, there was a span of 3 bases. Per germline, CDR1 WSHSY and CDR2 SAAADI. CDR3 length: 11 residues. The CDR3, as DNA: TGCGCCAGCAGTGAGTCAACCGAGCAGTACTTC. It codes for CASSESTEQYF.

This clonotype was detected only a few times. CDR3 sequence reads: CASSLRDSPYEQYF. DNA for the CDR3: TGCGCCAGCAGCCTAAGGGACAGCCCCTACGAGCAGTACTTC. This rearrangement joins TRBV4-1 to TRBJ2-7, with 7 bases that match TRBD1. The CDR3 consists of 14 residues. From germline, CDR1 is MGHRA and CDR2 YSYEKL. J was trimmed by 2 bases and V by 4 bases; bases with no gene match: 5.

The genes are TRBV20-1 and TRBJ2-7; D uncertain. CDR3 length: 15 amino acids. CDR1 and CDR2 (germline): DFQATT, SNEGSKA (reference sequence). V lost 0 bases, J lost 1 base, and 13 bases lay in between. Here the CDR3 DNA reads TGCAGTGCTAGAGATACTTGGAAAGCTTCCTACGAGCAGTACTTC. This sequence encodes CSARDTWKASYEQYF.

The sample holds many counts of this clonotype. The chain has TRBV9 and TRBJ1-4; D is possibly TRBD1 (6 bases). CDR1 SGDLS and CDR2 YYNGEE come from the germline V gene. CDR3 length: 14 residues. Between the trimmed V and J ends, which lost 7 bases and 5 bases, there was a span of 15 bases. CDR3 sequence: CASGYGTPNEKLFF. As DNA, the CDR3 is TGTGCCAGCGGCTACGGGACACCGAATGAAAAACTGTTTTTT.

V usage is TRBV10-3 and J usage is TRBJ2-1; D call uncertain. The CDR3 covers 12 residues. The germline V gene has CDR1 ENHRY and CDR2 SYGVKD. The V end was cut by 10 bases, the J end by 7 bases, with 14 bases between. The CDR3 bases are TGTGCCACCCGGAGCCCGAGGAATGAGCAGTTCTTC. Translated, it gives CATRSPRNEQFF.

This clonotype was detected a few times. The V call is TRBV29-1, the J call TRBJ2-5; the D gene is possibly TRBD1 (5 bases). CDR3 length equals 11 residues. Trimming left V 4 bases short and J 3 bases short, with 6 bases between. CDR1 and CDR2 (germline): SQVTM, ANQGSEA. The CDR3 region is CSVGREETQYF. The CDR3 DNA is TGCAGCGTTGGCAGGGAAGAGACCCAGTACTTC.

This chain connects TRBV20-1 to TRBJ2-3; D gene ambiguous. Per the germline V gene, CDR1 is DFQATT and CDR2 is SNEGSKA (reference sequence). CDR3 length: 13 amino acids. V was shortened by 0 bases and J by 8 bases, with 12 bases between the two germline ends. The CDR3 DNA reads TGCAGTGCTAGAGATAGGGCCCCAGGTACGCAGTATTTT. This sequence encodes CSARDRAPGTQYF.

In this sample, this clonotype turned up a few times. The chain combines TRBV20-1 with TRBJ2-1, with 7 bases lining up with TRBD2. Germline V gene lookup returns CDR1 DFQATT and CDR2 SNEGSKA (reference sequence). The CDR3 extends over 14 amino acids. The trim removed 0 bases at V and 6 bases at J, leaving 5 bases unmatched. CDR3 DNA sequence: TGCAGTGCTAGAGAAGGCGGGGGAATCAATGAGCAGTTCTTC. This gives the protein CSAREGGGINEQFF.

V is TRBV12-3 or TRBV12-4 and J is TRBJ2-3; the match to TRBD2 covers 12 bases. This CDR3 region has 18 residues. V shed 1 base and J 2 bases; nucleotides not matched to a gene: 7. CDR3 residues: CASSLVWPSGGATDTQYF. The CDR3 bases are TGTGCCAGCAGTTTAGTCTGGCCTAGCGGGGGGGCCACAGATACGCAGTATTTT.

The rearrangement uses TRBV11-1 and TRBJ1-3, with a possible D match to TRBD1 (5 bases). The CDR3 length is 18 residues. Trimming shortened V by 2 bases and J by 0 bases, and 17 bases separated the two germline ends. Germline CDR1 and CDR2: SGHAT and FQDESV (reference sequence). CDR3 protein: CASSLRQAWGSSGNTIYF. The CDR3, as DNA: TGTGCCAGCAGCTTACGTCAGGCGTGGGGGAGCTCTGGAAACACCATATATTTT.

This clonotype appeared a few times. This likely comes from a read error, as the CDR3 has no conserved phenylalanine or tryptophan at its end. The DNA is left out, because the CDR3 cannot be placed on it with certainty; the CDR3 is given as TCRdb lists it. V gene TRBV29-1 combines with J gene TRBJ1-2. Per the germline V gene, CDR1 is SQVTM and CDR2 is ANQGSEA. The CDR3 has 9 residues if both end residues are counted. The CDR3: CSVEDVGPG.

This clonotype was counted ten times or more. The genes are TRBV5-1 and TRBJ2-7; 9 positions match TRBD1. J was trimmed by 5 bases and V by 4 bases; bases with no gene match: 7. Germline assignment: CDR1 SGHRS and CDR2 YFSETQ. The CDR3 is made up of 14 amino acids. CDR3 sequence reads: CASSPGQGVHEQYF. The CDR3 nucleotides read TGCGCCAGCAGCCCGGGACAGGGCGTCCACGAGCAGTACTTC. Full variable domain (missing parts from reference TRBV5-1 and TRBJ2-7): KAGVTQTPRYLIKTRGQQVTLSCSPISGHRSVSWYQQTPGQGLQFLFEYFSETQRNKGNFPGRFSGRQFSNSRSEMNVSTLELGDSALYLCASSPGQGVHEQYFGPGTRLTVT.